A selection of T cell receptor beta chains follows, all from one sample in a study of long-term antiretroviral therapy in people with HIV. Assay: immunoSEQ multiplex PCR; the TCRdb copy retains only in-frame clones and omits some. The table records 25,000 to 30,000 clones, around three quarters of them present only once. This specimen was unsorted PBMCs, taken 2.1 years after starting antiretroviral therapy. These TCRs come from a man aged 30 to 39 with HIV. The CDR3 runs from the conserved cysteine through the conserved F or W. A D gene is named only where the DNA matches it firmly. Where a row states a size, it is once, few, many or the class of an expanded clone; other rows omit it.

TRBV5-5	NA	NA	TRBJ1-3	CASSLAGTSSGNTIYF	TGTGCCAGCAGCTTGGCGGGGACTTCCTCTGGAAACACCATATATTTT
TRBV4-3	NA	TRBD2	TRBJ2-5	CASSQDFPRGTTLKETQYF	TGCGCCAGCAGCCAAGATTTCCCCCGGGGGACTACCCTTAAAGAGACCCAGTACTTC
TRBV7-9	few	NA	TRBJ2-7	CASSRGRSQGSEEQYF	TGTGCCAGCAGCCGGGGACGGAGCCAGGGTTCTGAGGAGCAGTACTTC
TRBV13	NA	NA	TRBJ1-4	CASSFSVVGEKLFF	TGTGCCAGCAGCTTCTCGGTTGTTGGAGAAAAACTGTTTTTT
TRBV5-6	NA	NA	TRBJ1-5	CASSLSHVPYQPQHF	TGTGCCAGCAGCTTGTCCCATGTTCCGTATCAGCCCCAGCATTTT
TRBV28	NA	TRBD1	TRBJ1-2	CASSSRQGGAQGYTF	TGTGCCAGCAGTTCACGACAGGGAGGAGCGCAGGGCTACACCTTC
TRBV6-5	once	TRBD1	TRBJ1-2	CASSYDRGDGYTF	TGTGCCAGCAGTTACGACAGGGGAGATGGCTACACCTTC
TRBV9	NA	NA	TRBJ1-4	CASSVEAGGLGTNEKLFF	TGTGCCAGCAGCGTAGAGGCTGGGGGGCTAGGAACTAATGAAAAACTGTTTTTT
TRBV9	NA	NA	TRBJ1-1	CASSPHRTASNTEAFF	TGTGCCAGCAGCCCCCACCGGACGGCATCTAACACTGAAGCTTTCTTT
TRBV7-8	NA	NA	TRBJ2-7	CASSLESVYEQYF	TGTGCCAGCAGCTTAGAATCTGTCTACGAGCAGTACTTC
TRBV5-4	medium-sized	NA	TRBJ2-7	CASSTGPSRPEQYF	TGTGCCAGCAGCACGGGCCCCTCCAGACCCGAGCAGTACTTC
TRBV5-4	NA	NA	TRBJ2-4	CASSKDGGPRGSIQYF	TGTGCCAGCAGCAAGGACGGCGGACCGCGGGGTAGCATTCAGTACTTC
TRBV9	NA	TRBD1	TRBJ1-6	CASSAPRTGGTMNSPLHF	TGTGCCAGCAGCGCGCCCCGGACAGGGGGCACCATGAATTCACCCCTCCACTTT
TRBV13	NA	TRBD2	TRBJ2-1	CASSPASGSYNEQFF	TGTGCCAGCAGCCCCGCTAGCGGGAGTTACAATGAGCAGTTCTTC
TRBV18	NA	NA	TRBJ2-7	CASSPSLGTYEQYF	TGTGCCAGCTCCCCCAGCCTAGGAACCTACGAGCAGTACTTC
TRBV19	NA	TRBD1	TRBJ1-2	CASSITDRGDGYTF	TGTGCCAGTAGTATCACAGACAGGGGGGATGGCTACACCTTC
TRBV5-8	NA	TRBD1	TRBJ2-5	CASSLDRGRETQYF	TGTGCCAGCAGCTTGGACAGGGGGCGGGAGACCCAGTACTTC
TRBV28	NA	TRBD1	TRBJ2-7	CASSSLTRDRYIYEQYF	TGTGCCAGCAGTTCTTTAACCCGGGACAGGTATATCTACGAGCAGTACTTC
TRBV5-4	NA	NA	TRBJ1-1	CASSFSDRLNTEAFF	TGTGCCAGCAGCTTTTCCGACAGACTGAACACTGAAGCTTTCTTT
TRBV6-6	NA	NA	TRBJ2-3	CASPPTVPSTDTQYF	TGTGCCAGCCCCCCCACGGTACCTAGCACAGATACGCAGTATTTT
TRBV7-3	NA	TRBD1	TRBJ2-2	CASSLKGDRETTGELFF	TGTGCCAGCAGCTTAAAAGGGGACAGGGAGACGACCGGGGAGCTGTTTTTT
TRBV9	NA	TRBD2	TRBJ2-3	CASSAAGGPSDTQYF	TGTGCCAGCAGCGCCGCGGGGGGCCCATCAGATACGCAGTATTTT
TRBV11-2	NA	NA	TRBJ1-3	CASSLGHRVLSSGNTIYF	TGTGCCAGCAGCTTAGGCCACAGGGTCCTAAGCTCTGGAAACACCATATATTTT
TRBV19	NA	TRBD1	TRBJ1-1	CASRGQGGRTEAFF	TGTGCCAGTAGGGGACAGGGTGGCAGAACTGAAGCTTTCTTT
TRBV9	NA	TRBD2	TRBJ2-5	CASSSGGLAGATQETQYF	TGTGCCAGCAGCTCAGGGGGACTAGCGGGGGCTACGCAAGAGACCCAGTACTTC
TRBV19	NA	NA	TRBJ1-4	CASSIGPGTNEKLFF	TGTGCCAGTAGTATTGGTCCTGGAACTAATGAAAAACTGTTTTTT
TRBV10-3	NA	NA	TRBJ2-3	CAISSSTDTQYF	TGTGCCATCAGTTCTAGCACAGATACGCAGTATTTT
TRBV29-1	NA	TRBD2	TRBJ2-3	CSVGRGGATDTQYF	TGCAGCGTTGGGCGGGGGGGTGCCACAGATACGCAGTATTTT
TRBV6-5	NA	TRBD1	TRBJ1-2	CASSYSDRGLYGYTF	TGTGCCAGCAGTTACTCGGACAGGGGTCTCTATGGCTACACCTTC
TRBV4-2	NA	NA	TRBJ2-7	CASSQVGGASSYEQYF	TGTGCCAGCAGCCAAGTCGGCGGCGCGAGCTCCTACGAGCAGTACTTC
TRBV5-4	NA	NA	TRBJ1-2	CASSLALRDYGYTF	TGTGCCAGCAGCTTGGCCTTAAGGGACTATGGCTACACCTTC
TRBV6-1	once	TRBD2	TRBJ2-1	CASILAGPYNEQFF	TGTGCCAGCATCCTAGCGGGACCTTACAATGAGCAGTTCTTC
TRBV10-3	NA	TRBD2	TRBJ2-2	CAVLTGGANTGELFF	TGTGCCGTCCTCACGGGGGGGGCGAACACCGGGGAGCTGTTTTTT
TRBV2	few	NA	TRBJ1-1	CASSRRDTEAFF	TGTGCCAGCAGCCGACGGGACACTGAAGCTTTCTTT
TRBV5-6	once	NA	TRBJ1-3	CASSPDSSGNTIYF	TGTGCCAGCAGCCCCGACAGCTCTGGAAACACCATATATTTT
TRBV6-5	few	NA	TRBJ1-5	CASSYSGQQPNQPQHF	TGTGCCAGCAGTTACTCAGGGCAACAGCCCAATCAGCCCCAGCATTTT
TRBV6-5	NA	TRBD2	TRBJ2-3	CASSYRLADWYTQYF	TGTGCCAGCAGCTACAGACTAGCCGATTGGTATACGCAGTATTTT
TRBV19	NA	NA	TRBJ1-2	CASRTTTHTGSKDYGYTF	TGTGCCAGTAGAACCACCACTCATACAGGGTCGAAGGACTATGGCTACACCTTC
TRBV5-4	NA	NA	TRBJ2-2	CASSPREPTTGELFF	TGTGCCAGCAGCCCCCGGGAGCCCACGACCGGGGAGCTGTTTTTT
TRBV2	NA	NA	TRBJ2-2	CASNPNGPGELFF	TGTGCCAGCAACCCGAATGGTCCCGGGGAGCTGTTTTTT